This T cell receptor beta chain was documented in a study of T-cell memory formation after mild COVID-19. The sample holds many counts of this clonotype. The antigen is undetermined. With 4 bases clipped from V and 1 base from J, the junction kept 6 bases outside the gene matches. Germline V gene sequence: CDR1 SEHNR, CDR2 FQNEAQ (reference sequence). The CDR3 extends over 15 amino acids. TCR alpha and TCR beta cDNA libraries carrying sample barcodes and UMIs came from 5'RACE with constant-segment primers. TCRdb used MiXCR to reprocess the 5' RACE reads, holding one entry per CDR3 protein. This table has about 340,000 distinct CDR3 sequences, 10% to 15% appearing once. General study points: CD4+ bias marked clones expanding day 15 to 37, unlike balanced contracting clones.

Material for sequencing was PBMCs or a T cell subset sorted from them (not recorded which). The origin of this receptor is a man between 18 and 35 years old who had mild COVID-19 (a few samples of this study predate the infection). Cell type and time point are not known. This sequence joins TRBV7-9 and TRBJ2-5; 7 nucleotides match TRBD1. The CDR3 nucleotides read TGTGCCAGCAGCTCCGGGACAGACTTCCAAGAGACCCAGTACTTC. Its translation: CASSSGTDFQETQYF.